This TCR beta chain was identified during a study of blood T cells in healthy people across ages. Overall study: Template switching caught about one barcoded beta molecule for each two T cells.

This clonotype has at least ten counts. The V end was cut by 4 bases, the J end by 5 bases, with 13 bases between. CDR1 and CDR2 (germline): SGHRS, YFSETQ. The CDR3 sequence is 13 residues long. A J-beta primer mix and a sample-barcoded 5' primer were used in a second PCR of roughly 7 to 12 cycles. Each CDR3 protein is one row after TCRdb ran MiXCR on the 5' RACE reads. The sample has more than 1 million distinct CDR3 sequences, 35% to 50% seen once; the top ten hold 15% to 20%. The chain joins TRBV5-1 to TRBJ2-7; D may match TRBD1 or TRBD2 (5 bases each). The sequenced sample was blood. This clonotype was obtained from a woman aged 55 to 70 in good health. Here the CDR3 DNA reads TGCGCCAGCAGCCCGGACGGGGCCCACGAGCAGTACTTC. It specifies CASSPDGAHEQYF.